These T cell receptor beta chains were read from a single sample in a study of blood T cell repertoires in COVID-19. Repertoires were generated with immunoSEQ multiplex PCR, while TCRdb's copy carries only in-frame clones and drops some. The sample contains approximately 150,000 clones, 80% of which appear only once. Sequenced input: peripheral blood. The receptors come from a man between 65 and 85 years old who had recovered from COVID-19. The CDR3 runs from the conserved cysteine through the conserved F or W. The D gene is left open where the match is weak. A row's size may be missing; if present it is once, few, many or a size class.

NA	TRBV18	NA	TRBJ2-1	TGTGCCAGCTCACCGGGCAGGGAAGTTGTTGGTGAGCAGTTCTTC	CASSPGREVVGEQFF
once	TRBV29-1	NA	TRBJ2-1	TGCAGCGTTGTCTTCAGTATGGGACGCCTAGCGATTACTAATGAGCAGTTCTTC	CSVVFSMGRLAITNEQFF
many	TRBV5-1	NA	TRBJ2-1	TGCGCCAGCAGCTTGCAGGCAGGGTACAATGAGCAGTTCTTC	CASSLQAGYNEQFF
NA	TRBV12-3/TRBV12-4	NA	TRBJ2-5	TGTGCCAGCAGTTCTTCTCAAGAGACCCAGTACTTC	CASSSSQETQYF
NA	TRBV12-5	TRBD2	TRBJ2-2	TGTGCTAGTGGTTTGAGGACTAGCGGCTTGAACACCGGGGAGCTGTTTTTT	CASGLRTSGLNTGELFF
NA	TRBV13	NA	TRBJ1-2	TGTGCCAGCAGCGGACATGGTGGGAACTATGGCTACACCTTC	CASSGHGGNYGYTF
NA	TRBV7-2	TRBD2	TRBJ2-7	TGTGCCAGCAGCTTAGCAATAGAGGCTAGCGGGAGGGCCTACGAGCAGTACTTC	CASSLAIEASGRAYEQYF
NA	TRBV5-4	NA	TRBJ2-3	TGTGCCAGCAGCCCCAGTTCAGGACGAGGAGGGGATACGCAGTATTTT	CASSPSSGRGGDTQYF
NA	TRBV7-2	TRBD2	TRBJ2-7	TGTGCCAGCAGCTTAGCCTTCAGCGGGGGACACCTCTACGAGCAGTACTTC	CASSLAFSGGHLYEQYF
NA	TRBV19	NA	TRBJ1-5	TGTGCCAGTAGCCTCTTCGTTTCGGACAGCCGCAATCAGCCCCAGCATTTT	CASSLFVSDSRNQPQHF
NA	TRBV6-5	NA	TRBJ1-5	TGTGCCAGCAGTTCCCGGGACACCAATCAGCCCCAGCATTTT	CASSSRDTNQPQHF
NA	TRBV7-9	NA	TRBJ2-3	TGTGCCAGCAGCCCCAGACAAGTCACAGATACGCAGTATTTT	CASSPRQVTDTQYF
NA	TRBV7-8	NA	TRBJ2-7	TGTGCCAGCAGCCCCGCCTACGAGCAGTACTTC	CASSPAYEQYF
once	TRBV19	TRBD2	TRBJ2-7	TGTGCCAGTAGTCCGGGACTAGGAAGCTCCTACGAGCAGTACTTC	CASSPGLGSSYEQYF
NA	TRBV11-2	TRBD1	TRBJ1-5	TGTGCCAGCAGCCAATCCAGGGGGGAGTCCCAGCATTTT	CASSQSRGESQHF
NA	TRBV30	NA	TRBJ2-1	TGTGCCTGGAGTAGGGGTTATCCCAACAATGAGCAGTTCTTC	CAWSRGYPNNEQFF
NA	TRBV7-3	TRBD2	TRBJ2-7	TGTGCCAGCAGCTTAACCCGAAGCGGGAGAAAAGGGCAGTACTTC	CASSLTRSGRKGQYF
few	TRBV5-1	NA	TRBJ2-2	TGCGCCAGCAGCTTGAAACAGGGAAGAGGCACCGGGGAGCTGTTTTTT	CASSLKQGRGTGELFF
NA	TRBV7-6	TRBD1	TRBJ1-4	TGTGCCAGCAGCCCCGAGTCAGGGGGCAATGAAAAACTGTTTTTT	CASSPESGGNEKLFF
NA	TRBV3-1/TRBV3-2	TRBD1	TRBJ1-3	TGTGCCAGCAGCCAAGTACAGGGGACGGGAAACACCATATATTTT	CASSQVQGTGNTIYF
NA	TRBV7-2	NA	TRBJ1-2	TGTGCCAGCAGGGCAACCGGGACTGATGGCTACACCTTC	CASRATGTDGYTF
NA	TRBV6-2/TRBV6-3	NA	TRBJ1-3	TGTGCCAGCAGCCGACCTGTCCGGGGATCTGGAAACACCATATATTTT	CASSRPVRGSGNTIYF
NA	TRBV4-1	TRBD2	TRBJ2-2	TGCGCCAGCAGCCAAGGCGGACTAGCGGGAGTAGGGACCGGGGAGCTGTTTTTT	CASSQGGLAGVGTGELFF
many	TRBV11-2	NA	TRBJ2-7	TGTGCCAGCAGCTCGGGGGAGTTCTTCTCCTACGAGCAGTACTTC	CASSSGEFFSYEQYF
NA	TRBV25-1	NA	TRBJ2-6	TGTGCCAGCAGTGAGGACACCGGGACATCTGGGGCCAACGTCCTGACTTTC	CASSEDTGTSGANVLTF
NA	TRBV6-2/TRBV6-3	TRBD2	TRBJ2-1	TGTGCCAGCAGTTACCGTGGTCAGCGCGGGAGAGTACACAATGAGCAGTTCTTC	CASSYRGQRGRVHNEQFF
NA	TRBV30	TRBD1	TRBJ2-7	TGTGCCTGGTGCGCGCCAGGGGGCACCTACGAGCAGTACTTC	CAWCAPGGTYEQYF
NA	TRBV5-1	TRBD1	TRBJ2-3	TGCGCAGGGGGCCTAGGTGGTAGCACAGATACGCAGTATTTT	CAGGLGGSTDTQYF
NA	TRBV19	TRBD1	TRBJ2-2	TGTGCCAGTAGTATAAATAGAGGGGGCTGGCTTCCATTCGGGGAGCTGTTTTTT	CASSINRGGWLPFGELFF
NA	TRBV4-1	NA	TRBJ2-7	TGCGCCAGCAGCCCCTTCAACGGGGTTCGGTACTTC	CASSPFNGVRYF
NA	TRBV6-5	TRBD2	TRBJ2-1	TGTGCCACCCGGTTTGGTAGCGGGTTTGCCAATGAGCAGTTCTTC	CATRFGSGFANEQFF
NA	TRBV19	NA	TRBJ2-1	TGTGCCAGTACCCCGGACAGCAAGTTCCTTTACAATGAGCAGTTCTTC	CASTPDSKFLYNEQFF
few	TRBV13	TRBD1	TRBJ2-1	TGTGCCAGCAGCCGTGACCGGGACAGGTACAATGAGCAGTTCTTC	CASSRDRDRYNEQFF
NA	TRBV2	NA	TRBJ2-3	TGTGCCAGCAGTGACTCAACTAGCACAGATACGCAGTATTTT	CASSDSTSTDTQYF
few	TRBV6-5	TRBD2	TRBJ2-7	TGTGCCAGCAGTTATCAGACTAGCGGGAGTGGCGAGCAGTACTTC	CASSYQTSGSGEQYF
NA	TRBV30	NA	TRBJ1-2	TGTGCCTGGGGACTTTCAGGGGTCGGGTATGGCTACACCTTC	CAWGLSGVGYGYTF
NA	TRBV25-1	TRBD1	TRBJ1-3	TGTGCCAGCAGTGATGACAGGGCCCCTGGAAACACCATATATTTT	CASSDDRAPGNTIYF
NA	TRBV7-2	NA	TRBJ2-5	TGTGCCAGCAGCCCCGGATTCGCCGTAGCCCAAGAGACCCAGTACTTC	CASSPGFAVAQETQYF
once	TRBV16	NA	TRBJ2-7	TGTGCCAGCAGCCAGGCCAACTACGAGCAGTACTTC	CASSQANYEQYF
few	TRBV27	NA	TRBJ1-1	TGTGCCAGCACCGGGACATCTCATGGTGAAGCTTTCTTT	CASTGTSHGEAFF
NA	TRBV4-3	TRBD2	TRBJ2-1	TGCGCCAGCAGCCAAGACCATCGGGAGGCTTACAATGAGCAGTTCTTC	CASSQDHREAYNEQFF